A selection of T cell receptor beta chains follows, all from one sample in a study of cytomegalovirus exposure and HLA in healthy donors. The method was immunoSEQ multiplex PCR; TCRdb's version includes in-frame clones alone and lacks a portion of them. This sample has about 170,000 clones, with 70% to 90% found just once. The sample consisted of PBMCs. These receptors came from a man aged 25-45 years in good health and CMV-seropositive. Each CDR3 is given with its conserved first and last residue. A D gene is named only where the DNA matches it firmly. For some rows the clone size is stated as once, few or many, or as a class when expanded; others skip it.

>TRBJ1-2|TRBV11-2|-|-|13
CASSYGQYYGYTF
TGTGCCAGCAGCTATGGACAGTACTATGGCTACACCTTC
>TRBJ2-1|TRBV9|-|TRBD2|14
CASSVGGLAEEQFF
TGTGCCAGCAGCGTGGGCGGACTAGCGGAGGAGCAGTTCTTC
>TRBJ1-2|TRBV11-1|-|-|14
CASSLEAGGYGYTF
TGTGCCAGCAGCTTAGAAGCGGGGGGCTATGGCTACACCTTC
>TRBJ1-2|TRBV7-9|-|-|12
CASSSQGYGYTF
TGTGCCAGCAGCTCGCAGGGCTATGGCTACACCTTC
>TRBJ2-1|TRBV2|-|TRBD2|15
CASSVRGLAGNEQFF
TGTGCCAGCAGTGTGAGGGGACTAGCAGGCAATGAGCAGTTCTTC
>TRBJ2-6|TRBV5-4|-|TRBD1|17
CASSMSTGGIGANVLTF
TGTGCCAGCAGCATGTCGACAGGGGGCATCGGGGCCAACGTCCTGACTTTC
>TRBJ2-1|TRBV7-3|-|TRBD2|16
CASSPYGTSGRMEQFF
TGTGCCAGCAGCCCTTACGGGACTAGCGGTCGGATGGAGCAGTTCTTC
>TRBJ2-7|TRBV6-6|-|TRBD2|14
CASRPSGRKEEQYF
TGTGCCAGCAGGCCTAGCGGGAGGAAAGAAGAGCAGTACTTC
>TRBJ2-1|TRBV4-3|-|TRBD2|17
CASSQDRGSGLYNEQFF
TGCGCCAGCAGCCAAGATCGGGGTAGCGGGCTCTACAATGAGCAGTTCTTC
>TRBJ1-5|TRBV7-2|-|TRBD1|15
CASSTQTGGNQPQHF
TGTGCCAGCAGCACCCAGACAGGGGGAAATCAGCCCCAGCATTTT
>TRBJ2-2|TRBV6-6|-|-|16
CASSTLYSANTGELFF
TGTGCCAGCAGTACTCTTTATAGCGCGAACACCGGGGAGCTGTTTTTT
>TRBJ1-3|TRBV6-5|-|TRBD1|14
CASSYGDRRDTIYF
TGTGCCAGCAGTTACGGGGACAGGCGGGACACCATATATTTT
>TRBJ2-5|TRBV4-2|-|TRBD2|15
CASSQEGGSGRTQYF
TGTGCCAGCAGCCAAGAAGGGGGTAGCGGGAGAACCCAGTACTTC
>TRBJ1-1|TRBV18|-|-|16
CASSSTKAGVSTEAFF
TGTGCCAGCTCATCCACTAAAGCAGGGGTCTCGACTGAAGCTTTCTTT
>TRBJ1-4|TRBV6-1|few|-|14
CASTRQEGGEKLFF
TGTGCCAGCACCCGACAGGAAGGAGGAGAAAAACTGTTTTTT
>TRBJ1-5|TRBV10-3|-|TRBD1|13
CATRTGGNQPQHF
TGTGCCACCCGGACAGGTGGCAATCAGCCCCAGCATTTT
>TRBJ1-1|TRBV2|-|-|13
CASSGDINTEAFF
TGTGCCAGCAGTGGGGACATAAACACTGAAGCTTTCTTT
>TRBJ2-5|TRBV7-9|-|-|12
CSSRSSYGTQYF
TGTTCCAGCAGATCTTCCTACGGGACCCAGTACTTC
>TRBJ1-3|TRBV7-9|-|TRBD1|15
CASSIDRAGGNTIYF
TGTGCCAGCAGCATCGACAGGGCGGGAGGAAACACCATATATTTT
>TRBJ1-6|TRBV28|-|-|15
CASSPGSWGDSPLHF
TGTGCCAGCAGCCCGGGTTCATGGGGGGATTCACCCCTCCACTTT
>TRBJ1-3|TRBV6-5|once|TRBD1|16
CASSYDRVVSGNTIYF
TGTGCCAGCAGTTACGACAGGGTCGTCTCTGGAAACACCATATATTTT
>TRBJ1-4|TRBV27|once|-|14
CASRGVATNEKLFF
TGTGCCAGCAGGGGAGTTGCAACTAATGAAAAACTGTTTTTT
>TRBJ2-5|TRBV7-2|-|-|14
CASSLATRGETQYF
TGTGCCAGCAGCTTAGCGACTAGAGGGGAGACCCAGTACTTC
>TRBJ1-1|TRBV19|few|TRBD1|13
CASSRQGWTEAFF
TGTGCCAGTAGTAGACAGGGCTGGACTGAAGCTTTCTTT
>TRBJ1-2|TRBV30|-|-|13
CAWGLDRLRGYTF
TGTGCCTGGGGTCTTGACAGGTTGCGGGGCTACACCTTC
>TRBJ2-2|TRBV27|-|TRBD1|14
CASSFRGLAGELFF
TGTGCCAGCAGTTTCAGGGGGTTGGCCGGGGAGCTGTTTTTT
>TRBJ1-1|TRBV9|-|-|14
CASSVVGGKTEAFF
TGTGCCAGCAGCGTAGTGGGAGGGAAGACTGAAGCTTTCTTT
>TRBJ2-3|TRBV4-3|-|TRBD2|16
CASSQDRGGATDTQYF
TGCGCCAGCAGCCAAGATCGGGGGGGAGCCACAGATACGCAGTATTTT
>TRBJ2-3|TRBV29-1|-|TRBD1|16
CSVEQTRDSEPDTQYF
TGCAGCGTTGAACAGACCCGGGACAGCGAACCAGATACGCAGTATTTT
>TRBJ1-1|TRBV14|-|-|14
CASSQDLGSTEAFF
TGTGCCAGCAGCCAAGATTTAGGGAGCACTGAAGCTTTCTTT
>TRBJ1-5|TRBV29-1|once|-|14
CSVGGVNSNQPQHF
TGCAGCGTGGGGGGGGTAAATAGCAATCAGCCCCAGCATTTT
>TRBJ1-5|TRBV4-3|-|-|14
CASSLQVRNQPQHF
TGCGCCAGCAGCCTACAGGTTCGAAATCAGCCCCAGCATTTT
>TRBJ2-1|TRBV13|-|TRBD2|17
CASSGLAGGPGFNEQFF
TGTGCCAGCAGCGGACTAGCGGGAGGGCCCGGGTTCAATGAGCAGTTCTTC
>TRBJ1-1|TRBV4-3|-|TRBD1|14
CASSPQGVSPEAFF
TGCGCCAGCAGCCCGCAGGGGGTCTCGCCTGAAGCTTTCTTT
>TRBJ2-2|TRBV2|-|-|15
CASSLDGSVTGELFF
TGTGCCAGCAGTCTTGACGGGAGTGTCACCGGGGAGCTGTTTTTT
>TRBJ2-2|TRBV2|-|TRBD1|15
CASSYRGANTGELFF
TGTGCCAGCAGTTACAGGGGTGCAAACACCGGGGAGCTGTTTTTT
>TRBJ1-4|TRBV18|few|-|14
CASSKGAVNEKLFF
TGTGCCAGCTCGAAAGGGGCAGTTAATGAAAAACTGTTTTTT
>TRBJ1-5|TRBV7-9|-|-|12
CASSFADTRQHF
TGTGCCAGCAGCTTCGCGGACACCCGCCAGCATTTT
>TRBJ2-1|TRBV27|-|TRBD1|13
CASGTTGVGEQFF
TGTGCCAGCGGAACAACAGGGGTTGGTGAGCAGTTCTTC
>TRBJ1-5|TRBV4-1|-|-|15
CASSPERQVYQPQHF
TGCGCCAGCAGCCCCGAAAGACAGGTCTATCAGCCCCAGCATTTT
>TRBJ2-2|TRBV7-7|-|-|14
CASSLKRQTGELFF
TGTGCTAGCAGCTTAAAACGACAGACCGGGGAGCTGTTTTTT
>TRBJ1-2|TRBV4-3|-|-|13
CASSQNQGGGKTF
TGCGCCAGCAGCCAAAATCAAGGGGGGGGGAAGACCTTC
>TRBJ1-5|TRBV5-1|-|-|13
CASSSHGNQPQHF
TGCGCCAGCAGCTCCCACGGGAATCAGCCCCAGCATTTT
>TRBJ2-7|TRBV7-3|once|-|14
CASSPSASSYEQYF
TGTGCCAGCAGCCCCTCAGCGAGCTCCTACGAGCAGTACTTC
>TRBJ1-1|TRBV19|-|-|13
CASSIEADTEAFF
TGTGCCAGTAGTATTGAGGCAGACACTGAAGCTTTCTTT
>TRBJ2-3|TRBV7-9|-|-|15
CASSLPGTYTDTQYF
TGTGCCAGCAGCTTACCCGGGACTTACACAGATACGCAGTATTTT
>TRBJ2-5|TRBV29-1|-|-|13
CSVEVQVQETQYF
TGCAGCGTTGAAGTGCAGGTCCAAGAGACCCAGTACTTC
>TRBJ2-7|TRBV11-2|-|TRBD1|13
CASSWGQGYEQYF
TGTGCCAGCAGCTGGGGACAGGGCTACGAGCAGTACTTC